This passage covers 6 T cell receptor beta chains from one sample sequenced in a study of blood T cells in healthy people across ages. For the second PCR, which ran for roughly 7 to 11 cycles, a sample-barcoded 5' primer and a J-beta primer mix were used. One entry per CDR3 protein results from TCRdb running MiXCR on the 5' RACE reads. The sample shows about 1.5 million distinct CDR3 sequences, approximately 43% of them seen only once. Input material: blood. The receptors here all came from a woman aged 18-30 years in good health.

The rearrangement uses TRBV7-6 and TRBJ2-5; D remains unclear. The CDR3 runs 16 residues. Germline V CDR1 and CDR2: SGHVS, FNYEAQ. V lost 5 bases and J lost 3, with 19 bases in between. For the CDR3, the DNA is TGTGCCAGCAGCAGCCCCTACAGATTTCGAAAAGAGACCCAGTACTTC. Its translation: CASSSPYRFRKETQYF.

The rearrangement links TRBV20-1 to TRBJ2-7; D not resolved. In germline, CDR1 is DFQATT, CDR2 SNEGSKA (reference sequence). The V gene lost 3 bases and the J gene lost 2 bases, with 11 bases spanning the gap. The CDR3 has 13 residues. The CDR3 sequence is CSASWQPPYEQYF. The CDR3 region has the DNA TGCAGTGCTAGTTGGCAGCCCCCCTACGAGCAGTACTTC.

This chain joins TRBV20-1 and TRBJ2-3; 7 bases align to TRBD1. Trimming cost V 3 bases and J 2 bases; bases outside gene matches: 5. This CDR3 has 14 amino acids. Germline V lookup: CDR1 DFQATT, CDR2 SNEGSKA (reference sequence). CDR3 coding DNA: TGCAGTGCTAGTAACAGGGGCCTCACAGATACGCAGTATTTT. It yields the protein CSASNRGLTDTQYF.

The rearrangement uses TRBV29-1 and TRBJ1-1; D possibly corresponds to TRBD1 (6 bases). The germline gives CDR1 SQVTM, CDR2 ANQGSEA. CDR3 length: 13 residues. Trimming removed 6 bases from V and 2 bases from J, with 13 bases in between. This chain's CDR3 is CSVAPDRNTEAFF. The CDR3 nucleotides are TGCAGCGTCGCCCCGGACAGAAACACTGAAGCTTTCTTT.

The chain combines TRBV2 with TRBJ1-5; D is undetermined. In germline, CDR1 is SNHLY, CDR2 FYNNEI. The CDR3 contains 13 residues. Trimming left V 8 bases short and J 3 bases short, with 11 bases between. CDR3 loop: CASVPGVNQPQHF. The CDR3 nucleotides read TGTGCCAGCGTACCGGGAGTCAATCAGCCCCAGCATTTT.

The CDR3 here is CASSLFRDILSGMGYEQYF. Here the CDR3 DNA reads TGCGCCAGCAGCTTGTTCCGGGACATTCTCTCTGGAATGGGTTACGAGCAGTACTTC. The chain employs TRBV5-1 and TRBJ2-7; D perhaps matches TRBD1 (6 bases). The CDR3 consists of 19 residues. Germline lookup yields CDR1 SGHRS and CDR2 YFSETQ. Trimming removed 1 base at V and 4 bases at J, with 27 bases between.